The clone carrying this T cell receptor (beta chain) has a count of ten or more. This CDR3 spans 17 amino acids. Per germline, CDR1 ENHRY and CDR2 SYGVKD. With 0 bases clipped from V and 8 bases from J, the junction kept 13 bases outside the gene matches. Researchers took RNA transcripts and amplified the TCR beta CDR3 regions from them. First-round RT-PCR with HTBI primers amplified the TCR CDR3 region. TCRdb recomputed calls from the multiplex PCR reads with MiXCR, one row per CDR3 protein. The sample includes some 360,000 distinct CDR3 sequences, approximately 14% of them seen just once. This sample is drawn from a study of T cells in Graves' hyperthyroidism and ophthalmopathy.

The chain recombines TRBV10-3 with TRBJ2-1; 7 positions agree with TRBD2. The sample comprised blood. The sequence was collected from a woman aged 55 to 70 with Graves' hyperthyroidism. CDR3: CAISESGWAGEGDEQFF. CDR3 nucleotides: TGTGCCATCAGTGAGTCGGGATGGGCGGGAGAAGGCGATGAGCAGTTCTTC.